This TCR beta chain was recorded in a study of blood T cell repertoires in COVID-19. Turning to the study itself: The cDNA or gDNA used as material had been derived from T cells, B-cell-depleted T cells, or PBMCs.

Assay: immunoSEQ multiplex PCR; the TCRdb copy retains only in-frame clones and omits some. Of 100,000 to 150,000 clones detected, about four fifths appear once; the ten largest clones hold under 45%. The CDR3 totals 18 residues. The ends were cut back, 4 bases at V and 6 bases at J, with 30 bases in the middle. The germline gives CDR1 GTSNPN, CDR2 SVGIG (reference sequence). This sequence was found in a man aged 40-50 years with active or convalescent COVID-19. Sequenced sample: peripheral blood. The chain links TRBV30 to TRBJ1-2; the D gene is possibly TRBD1 (6 bases). CDR3 DNA sequence: TGTGCCTGGACCTCCCAAGAGGGGGGGATCACAGGTTTTGATGGCTACACCTTC. Translating gives CAWTSQEGGITGFDGYTF.